A selection of T cell receptor beta chains follows, all from one sample in a study of cytomegalovirus exposure and HLA in healthy donors. TCRdb's table, derived via immunoSEQ multiplex PCR, lists solely in-frame clones and lacks some. The profile shows about 200,000 clones, around 75% of them singletons. The specimen was PBMCs. These receptors came from a woman under 40 in good health and CMV-seronegative. CDR3s include the opening cysteine and the closing phenylalanine or tryptophan. A D gene is named only where the DNA matches it firmly. Rows give clone size only sometimes, using once, few, many, or a class for an expanded clone.

J gene | D gene | V gene | clone size | CDR3 protein | CDR3 DNA
TRBJ2-5 | - | TRBV5-1 | - | CASSQSYRDGETQYF | TGCGCCAGCAGTCAGTCATACAGGGACGGGGAGACCCAGTACTTC
TRBJ2-3 | - | TRBV5-6 | - | CASSRRQGGSHSFTDTQYF | TGTGCCAGCAGCCGAAGACAGGGAGGTTCTCACTCATTCACAGATACGCAGTATTTT
TRBJ1-3 | - | TRBV11-2 | - | CASSLAPLQGAGNTIYF | TGTGCCAGCAGCTTAGCCCCCCTACAGGGAGCTGGAAACACCATATATTTT
TRBJ1-2 | - | TRBV7-9 | few | CSSSLGGGSSYGYTF | TGTTCCAGCAGCTTAGGGGGGGGCAGCTCCTATGGCTACACCTTC
TRBJ1-5 | TRBD1 | TRBV5-5 | - | CASSLDFRGQGHQPQHF | TGTGCCAGCAGCTTGGACTTCCGGGGACAGGGCCATCAGCCCCAGCATTTT
TRBJ1-1 | TRBD1 | TRBV6-1 | - | CASSEWGQVITEAFF | TGTGCCAGCAGTGAATGGGGACAGGTCATCACTGAAGCTTTCTTT
TRBJ1-1 | - | TRBV30 | - | CAWSLAGRRAFF | TGTGCCTGGAGTCTGGCGGGACGTAGAGCTTTCTTT
TRBJ1-2 | - | TRBV18 | few | CASSPSNTPYGYTF | TGTGCCAGCTCACCTTCAAACACCCCCTATGGCTACACCTTC
TRBJ2-5 | - | TRBV11-2 | - | CASSLEGQRGDETQYF | TGTGCCAGCAGCTTAGAGGGCCAACGGGGTGACGAGACCCAGTACTTC
TRBJ2-5 | TRBD2 | TRBV5-1 | - | CASYERGEETQYF | TGCGCCAGCTATGAGCGGGGGGAAGAGACCCAGTACTTC
TRBJ2-2 | TRBD2 | TRBV6-5 | - | CASRITGGYTGELFF | TGTGCCAGCAGAATTACCGGGGGGTACACCGGGGAGCTGTTTTTT
TRBJ2-7 | - | TRBV4-2 | - | CASSHSGPYAEQYF | TGTGCCAGCAGCCATAGCGGACCCTACGCCGAGCAGTACTTC
TRBJ1-4 | - | TRBV4-1 | - | CASSQTGVGLGTNEKLFF | TGCGCCAGCAGCCAAACGGGAGTGGGGCTGGGCACTAATGAAAAACTGTTTTTT
TRBJ2-7 | - | TRBV27 | - | CASSFGVPTYEQYF | TGTGCCAGCAGTTTCGGGGTCCCTACCTACGAGCAGTACTTC
TRBJ1-1 | - | TRBV19 | - | CASSTETRDTEAFF | TGTGCCAGTAGTACCGAGACGCGGGACACTGAAGCTTTCTTT
TRBJ2-7 | - | TRBV7-3 | - | CASSPEGREEQYF | TGTGCCAGCAGTCCAGAGGGGCGGGAAGAGCAGTACTTC
TRBJ1-2 | - | TRBV7-2 | - | CASSLGPGDNYGYTF | TGTGCCAGCAGCTTAGGTCCAGGGGATAACTATGGCTACACCTTC
TRBJ1-3 | - | TRBV6-1 | - | CASSADRRSGNTIYF | TGTGCCAGCAGTGCTGACAGACGCTCTGGAAACACCATATATTTT
TRBJ1-2 | TRBD1 | TRBV18 | - | CASSPEGQAIGYTF | TGTGCCAGCTCACCAGAGGGACAGGCGATCGGCTACACCTTC
TRBJ2-7 | TRBD2 | TRBV5-1 | once | CASSLTSGYEQYF | TGCGCCAGCAGCCTGACTAGCGGGTACGAGCAGTACTTC
TRBJ2-2 | TRBD2 | TRBV7-3 | once | CASSFSGSVAGELFF | TGTGCCAGCAGCTTTAGCGGGAGTGTCGCCGGGGAGCTGTTTTTT
TRBJ2-3 | TRBD2 | TRBV18 | - | CASSPVRRGGGTDTQYF | TGTGCCAGCTCACCTGTCCGGCGGGGGGGCGGTACAGATACGCAGTATTTT
TRBJ1-1 | - | TRBV5-1 | - | CASSFRPGEGMNTEAFF | TGCGCCAGCAGCTTCCGCCCGGGGGAAGGAATGAACACTGAAGCTTTCTTT
TRBJ2-5 | - | TRBV7-2 | - | CASSPSWETQYF | TGTGCCAGCAGCCCTAGTTGGGAGACCCAGTACTTC
TRBJ1-6 | TRBD1 | TRBV9 | - | CASSARTGDGNSPLHF | TGTGCCAGCAGCGCGCGAACAGGGGATGGGAATTCACCCCTCCACTTT
TRBJ1-2 | TRBD1 | TRBV7-2 | few | CASSTTTGAGYGYTF | TGTGCCAGCAGCACTACGACAGGGGCTGGCTATGGCTACACCTTC
TRBJ2-7 | - | TRBV6-1 | - | CASSEDTGWAEQYF | TGTGCCAGCAGCGAAGATACAGGGTGGGCCGAGCAGTACTTC
TRBJ2-7 | - | TRBV5-1 | - | CASSLVTGRNEQYF | TGCGCCAGCAGCTTAGTGACAGGAAGAAACGAGCAGTACTTC
TRBJ1-1 | - | TRBV5-4 | - | CASSLVEGRVTEAFF | TGTGCCAGCAGCTTGGTGGAGGGTCGGGTCACTGAAGCTTTCTTT
TRBJ1-1 | - | TRBV20-1 | - | CSAPGGEKAFF | TGCAGTGCCCCCGGGGGGGAAAAAGCTTTCTTT
TRBJ1-1 | - | TRBV10-3 | - | CAIGGGLLPERTEAFF | TGTGCCATCGGAGGAGGACTCCTCCCCGAGAGGACTGAAGCTTTCTTT